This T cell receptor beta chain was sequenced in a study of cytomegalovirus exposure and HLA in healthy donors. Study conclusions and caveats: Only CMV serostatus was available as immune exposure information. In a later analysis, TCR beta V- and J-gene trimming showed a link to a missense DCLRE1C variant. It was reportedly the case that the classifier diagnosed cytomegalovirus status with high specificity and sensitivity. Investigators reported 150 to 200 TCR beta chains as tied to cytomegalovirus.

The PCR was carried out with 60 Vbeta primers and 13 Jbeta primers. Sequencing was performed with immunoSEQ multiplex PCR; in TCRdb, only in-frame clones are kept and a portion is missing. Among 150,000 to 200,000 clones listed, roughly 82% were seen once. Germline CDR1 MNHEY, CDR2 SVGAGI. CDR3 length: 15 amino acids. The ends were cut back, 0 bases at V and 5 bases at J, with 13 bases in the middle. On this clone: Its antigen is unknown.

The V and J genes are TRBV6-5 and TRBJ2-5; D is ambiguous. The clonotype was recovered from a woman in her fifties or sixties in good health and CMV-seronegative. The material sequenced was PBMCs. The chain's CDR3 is CASSYSISFQETQYF. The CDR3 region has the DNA TGTGCCAGCAGTTACTCGATTTCTTTTCAGGAGACCCAGTACTTC.